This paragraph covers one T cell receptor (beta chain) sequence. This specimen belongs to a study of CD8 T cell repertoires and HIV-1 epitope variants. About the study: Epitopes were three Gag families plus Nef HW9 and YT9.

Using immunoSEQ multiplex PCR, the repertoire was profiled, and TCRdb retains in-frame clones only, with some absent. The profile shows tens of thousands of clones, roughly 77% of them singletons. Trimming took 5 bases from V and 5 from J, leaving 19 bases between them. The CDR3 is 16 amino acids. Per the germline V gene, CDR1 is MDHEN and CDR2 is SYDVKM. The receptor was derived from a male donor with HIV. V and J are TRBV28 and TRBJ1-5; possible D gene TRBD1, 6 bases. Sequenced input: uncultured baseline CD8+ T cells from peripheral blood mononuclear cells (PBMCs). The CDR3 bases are TGTGCCAGCAGTCTGCCGGGGGGCGCGGGGGATCAGCCCCAGCATTTT. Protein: CASSLPGGAGDQPQHF.